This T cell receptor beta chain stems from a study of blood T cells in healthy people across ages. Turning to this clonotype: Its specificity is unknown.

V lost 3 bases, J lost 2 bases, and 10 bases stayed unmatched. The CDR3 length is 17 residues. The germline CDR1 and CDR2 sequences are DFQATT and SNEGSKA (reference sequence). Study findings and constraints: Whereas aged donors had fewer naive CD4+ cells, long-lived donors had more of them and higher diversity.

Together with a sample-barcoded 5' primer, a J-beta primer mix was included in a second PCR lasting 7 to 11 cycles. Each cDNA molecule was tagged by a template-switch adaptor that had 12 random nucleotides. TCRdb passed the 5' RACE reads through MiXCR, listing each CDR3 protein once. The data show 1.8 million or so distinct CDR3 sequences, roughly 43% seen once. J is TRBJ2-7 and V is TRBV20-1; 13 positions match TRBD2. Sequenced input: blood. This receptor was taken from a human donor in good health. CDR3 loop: CSARIVTSGGNPYEQYF. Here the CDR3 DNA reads TGCAGTGCTAGGATCGTGACTAGCGGGGGGAATCCCTACGAGCAGTACTTC.